Described below is a single T cell receptor (beta chain) sequence and its context. The data derive from a study of technical replicates of blood from several donors. CDR3 size: 11 residues. CDR1 is SGHTA and CDR2 is FQGNSA in the germline V gene. V gave up 10 bases and J gave up 6 bases; unmatched junction bases: 2. Assay used: immunoSEQ multiplex PCR; TCRdb lists only in-frame clones, some missing. The profile shows 50,000 to 80,000 clones, 86% of them singletons. This clonotype originated in a human donor in good health. Some clones in this sample may be carry-over from other donors' samples. Input material: PBMCs. The rearrangement links TRBV7-2 to TRBJ2-1; 8 nucleotides align to TRBD1. The CDR3 here is CATGGFNEQFF. The CDR3 DNA follows: TGTGCCACAGGGGGCTTCAATGAGCAGTTCTTC.